This record concerns one T cell receptor (beta chain) sequence. Its antigen is unknown. The source of the sample is a study of T cells in localized non-small cell lung cancer. Broader study findings: Adjacent lung had a median around 50 of the 100 largest tumor clones. A higher density of T cells in blood coincided with extended overall survival. Sequencing involved a lone tumor region, leaving heterogeneity possible.

Produced via immunoSEQ multiplex PCR; TCRdb's table is partial and in-frame only. This table holds approximately 43,000 clones, 85% to 90% found once. After removal of 4 bases from V and 3 bases from J, the junction contained 7 bases not matched to a gene. Germline V lookup: CDR1 MNHEY, CDR2 SVGAGI. The CDR3 covers 16 residues. The sample here was peripheral blood, taken before any cancer treatment. This chain connects TRBV6-5 to TRBJ2-1; 9 bases are shared with TRBD2. The receptor comes from an older female donor with stage I squamous cell lung carcinoma. In nucleotides, the CDR3 is TGTGCCAGCAGTTGGGGGACTAGCCGGATCTACAATGAGCAGTTCTTC. Its protein product is CASSWGTSRIYNEQFF.